This T cell receptor (beta chain) was obtained from a study of CD8 T cells in Susac syndrome. Study as a whole: Treatment at blood withdrawal was none, corticosteroids, or intravenous immunoglobulin alone in Susac syndrome patients.

With V trimmed by 3 bases and J by 6 bases, 5 bases remained unmatched. CDR1 is SGDLS and CDR2 is YYNGEE in the germline V gene. This CDR3 contains 15 residues. TCR beta sequencing covered blood CD8+ and CD4+ T cells. Random hexamers were used to reverse transcribe the RNA input (about 0.5 to 1 ug). With immunoSEQ multiplex PCR, TCR beta CDR3 was amplified across 54 Vbeta and 13 Jbeta. TCRdb reprocessed the immunoSEQ multiplex PCR reads via MiXCR and lists one record per CDR3 protein. The sample holds about 130,000 distinct CDR3 sequences, around 94% seen once. This chain uses TRBV9 with TRBJ2-3, with 12 bases lining up with TRBD2. The clonotype comes from a human donor with Susac syndrome. Source material: CD8+ T cells from PBMCs. CDR3 coding DNA: TGTGCCAGCAGCGGCACCGGGACTAGCGGGGATACGCAGTATTTT. Protein: CASSGTGTSGDTQYF.